Each of the 12 T cell receptor beta chains below was sequenced from the same sample in a study of T cell responses to AZD1222 COVID-19 vaccine. The protocol was immunoSEQ multiplex PCR, while the TCRdb copy is restricted to in-frame clones and leaves out a portion. The sample has 90,000 to 100,000 clones, roughly 86% seen once. The sample here was peripheral blood, taken 28 days after the second AZD1222 dose. Source of these receptors: an adult who received the AZD1222 COVID-19 vaccine.

The chain employs TRBV11-2 and TRBJ2-1, with D uncertain. The CDR3 is 12 amino acids. Germline V gene sequence: CDR1 SGHAT, CDR2 FQNNGV. V was shortened by 5 bases and J by 5 bases, with 7 bases between the two germline ends. The CDR3 region is CASSREDNEQFF. The CDR3 DNA reads TGTGCCAGCAGCCGAGAGGACAATGAGCAGTTCTTC.

This chain joins TRBV5-6 and TRBJ2-1, with D perhaps matching TRBD2 (6 bases). The V end lost 4 bases, the J end lost 2 bases, and 13 bases lay between the germline ends. Germline V gene data show CDR1 as SGHDT and CDR2 as YYEEEE. This CDR3 contains 15 residues. The CDR3 reads CASSVIGGTYNEQFF. The DNA of the CDR3 is TGTGCCAGCAGCGTTATTGGCGGGACCTACAATGAGCAGTTCTTC.

This chain links TRBV27 with TRBJ2-7; 12 positions match TRBD2. The CDR3 is 15 residues long. Germline assignment: CDR1 MNHEY and CDR2 SMNVEV (reference sequence). The trim removed 4 bases at V and 7 bases at J, leaving 8 bases unmatched. The CDR3 protein is CASSSWASGREEQYF. The CDR3 DNA sequence: TGTGCCAGCAGTTCCTGGGCTAGCGGGAGGGAAGAGCAGTACTTC.

This clone was counted once. The genes are TRBV5-4 and TRBJ1-2; D perhaps matches TRBD1 (6 bases). The ends were cut back, 4 bases at V and 4 bases at J, with 17 bases in the middle. This CDR3 has 15 residues. CDR1 SGHNT and CDR2 YYREEE come from the germline V gene (reference sequence). The CDR3 DNA is TGTGCCAGCAGCCAAAACCGGGACATCATCTATGGCTACACCTTC. Translation gives CASSQNRDIIYGYTF.

In regard to this clone: The sample contains more than one DNA sequence encoding this CDR3. CDR3 amino acids: CASSLGQGRYEQYF. In nucleotides, the CDR3 is TGTGCCAGCAGCCTAGGACAGGGTCGGTACGAGCAGTACTTC. The V and J genes are TRBV5-6 and TRBJ2-7, with 8 positions matching TRBD1. CDR3 length equals 14 residues. Looked up from germline, CDR1 is SGHDT and CDR2 is YYEEEE. The V and J ends lost 4 bases and 4 bases, in that order; junction bases with no gene match: 7.

The chain couples TRBV6-1 to TRBJ2-4; D possibly uses TRBD1 or TRBD2 (5 bases each). There are 16 residues in the CDR3. Germline CDR1 and CDR2: MNHNS and SASEGT. Trimming left V 2 bases short and J 7 bases short, with 18 bases between. The CDR3 region is CASSEPTGTPRNIQYF. CDR3 nucleotides: TGTGCCAGCAGTGAACCCACCGGGACGCCGAGGAACATTCAGTACTTC.

The chain is built from TRBV9 and TRBJ2-5; maybe TRBD2 (5 bases). The CDR3 sequence is 15 residues long. V was cut by 4 bases and J by 5 bases, with 18 bases left in between. Germline loops: CDR1 SGDLS, CDR2 YYNGEE. The CDR3 coding sequence is TGTGCCAGCAGCCCACTAGGTAACCTGGGGGAGACCCAGTACTTC. Translation: CASSPLGNLGETQYF.

This clone came up a few times. The rearrangement uses TRBV27 and TRBJ1-3, with D unclear. V was shortened by 2 bases and J by 5 bases, with 13 bases between the two germline ends. CDR1 is MNHEY, CDR2 SMNVEV, per germline (reference sequence). The CDR3 spans 15 residues. DNA for the CDR3: TGTGCCAGCAGTTTAAATGACGGAGGGAGAAACACCATATATTTT. Encoded protein: CASSLNDGGRNTIYF.

The chain recombines TRBV27 with TRBJ1-5, with 8 bases fitting TRBD1. Per the germline V gene, CDR1 is MNHEY and CDR2 is SMNVEV (reference sequence). V lost 5 bases, J lost 3 bases, and 6 bases stayed unmatched. There are 15 residues in the CDR3. CDR3 loop: CASSGIQGVNQPQHF. The CDR3 DNA is TGTGCCAGCAGTGGAATACAGGGGGTCAATCAGCCCCAGCATTTT.

The chain is built from TRBV19 and TRBJ1-3, with a tentative D call TRBD1 (6 bases). Trimming left V 3 bases short and J 0 bases short, with 18 bases between. In germline, CDR1 is LNHDA, CDR2 SQIVND (reference sequence). The CDR3 covers 18 residues. The CDR3 is CASSMRRGTGPSGNTIYF. CDR3 sequence (DNA): TGTGCCAGTAGTATGCGCAGGGGAACGGGCCCCTCTGGAAACACCATATATTTT. The complete variable domain, with remaining parts taken from reference TRBV19 and TRBJ1-3, reads DGGITQSPKYLFRKEGQNVTLSCEQNLNHDAMYWYRQDPGQGLRLIYYSQIVNDFQKGDIAEGYSVSREKKESFPLTVTSAQKNPTAFYLCASSMRRGTGPSGNTIYFGEGSWLTVV.

V gene TRBV3-1 (or the pseudogene TRBV3-2) combines with J gene TRBJ1-3; D is unclear. The CDR3 runs 14 residues. With 4 bases removed from V and 2 bases from J, the gap between germline ends came to 9 bases. CDR1 is LGHDT and CDR2 is YNNKEL in the germline V gene (reference sequence). CDR3 DNA: TGTGCCAGCAGCCCAGGAACGACTGGAAACACCATATATTTT. This encodes CASSPGTTGNTIYF.

V is TRBV9 and J is TRBJ2-5; D is uncertain. The CDR3 covers 15 residues. CDR1 is SGDLS, CDR2 YYNGEE, per germline. Trimming removed 0 bases at V and 5 bases at J, with 14 bases between. In nucleotides, the CDR3 is TGTGCCAGCAGCGTAGCTGGCTCCCCAGCGGAGACCCAGTACTTC. It yields the protein CASSVAGSPAETQYF.